This TCR beta chain emerged from a study of blood T cells in healthy people across ages. Per germline, CDR1 SGHDT and CDR2 YYEEEE. Trimming took off 4 bases at V and 1 base at J, with 14 bases between the two ends. This CDR3 has 15 amino acids. Donors were healthy Caucasian individuals from Russia aged about 6 to 95. A second PCR of roughly 7 to 11 cycles used a sample-barcoded 5' primer and a J-beta primer mix. Carrying 12 random nucleotides, a template-switch adaptor labeled each individual cDNA molecule. TCRdb re-called the 5' RACE reads through MiXCR, storing one row per CDR3 protein. The sample includes 700,000 to 1,000,000 distinct CDR3 sequences, 44% of them seen just once. There are a few counts of this clonotype.

Sequenced: blood. V and J are TRBV5-6 and TRBJ2-5; D is possibly TRBD1 (6 bases). This sequence originates from a man aged 55 to 70 in good health. CDR3 nucleotides: TGTGCCAGCAGCCTAGACCAGGGGTTCCAAGAGACCCAGTACTTC. Translated: CASSLDQGFQETQYF. The whole variable domain, filled in from reference TRBV5-6 and TRBJ2-5, reads DAGVTQSPTHLIKTRGQQVTLRCSPKSGHDTVSWYQQALGQGPQFIFQYYEEEERQRGNFPDRFSGHQFPNYSSELNVNALLLGDSALYLCASSLDQGFQETQYFGPGTRLLVL.